Each of the 14 T cell receptor beta chains below was sequenced from the same sample in a study of blood T cell repertoires in COVID-19. The method was immunoSEQ multiplex PCR; TCRdb's version includes in-frame clones alone and lacks a portion of them. The table has approximately 150,000 clones, around 89% seen once. The sample consisted of peripheral blood. Every receptor here comes from a man in his fifties with active or convalescent COVID-19.

The V and J genes are TRBV11-2 and TRBJ1-2; a weak D match, TRBD1 (5 bases). V lost 4 bases to trimming and J lost 8 bases, with 14 bases between them. CDR1 and CDR2 from the germline V gene are SGHAT and FQNNGV. The CDR3 contains 13 residues. The CDR3 region is CASSYSRGSGYTF. The CDR3 DNA sequence: TGTGCCAGCAGCTATTCTAGGGGAAGCGGCTACACCTTC.

This chain connects TRBV15 to TRBJ1-2; TRBD1 aligns across 9 bases. This CDR3 comprises 15 residues. The germline V gene encodes CDR1 LNHNV and CDR2 YYDKDF (reference sequence). The J segment lost 6 bases and the V segment lost 0 bases, leaving 5 bases of the junction unmatched. CDR3 loop: CATSREQGALDGYTF. DNA of the CDR3: TGTGCCACCAGCAGAGAACAGGGGGCCCTAGATGGCTACACCTTC.

This sequence joins TRBV19 and TRBJ2-7; 8 positions agree with TRBD2. Losses at the gene ends were 7 bases for V and 6 bases for J; bases not matched to a gene: 11. The germline gives CDR1 LNHDA, CDR2 SQIVND (reference sequence). The CDR3 covers 14 residues. The CDR3 loop is CASTLPGRECEQYF. The CDR3 nucleotides are TGTGCCAGTACCCTCCCCGGGAGGGAATGCGAGCAGTACTTC.

The chain employs TRBV6-2 or TRBV6-3 and TRBJ1-2; a weak D match, TRBD1 (6 bases). In germline, CDR1 is MNHEY, CDR2 SVGEGT. V lost 2 bases and J lost 8, with 9 bases in between. CDR3 length equals 12 residues. CDR3 region: CASSYGQRGYTF. For the CDR3, the DNA is TGTGCCAGCAGTTACGGACAGAGGGGCTACACCTTC.

This clone was seen once. The chain links TRBV3-1 (or the pseudogene TRBV3-2) to TRBJ2-3; a possible D gene is TRBD2 (5 bases). The CDR3 extends over 16 amino acids. Germline CDR1 and CDR2: LGHDT and YNNKEL (reference sequence). Between the trimmed V and J ends, which lost 0 bases and 1 base, there was a span of 11 bases. In nucleotides, the CDR3 is TGTGCCAGCAGCCAAGATCGGCTAGCCGGCACAGATACGCAGTATTTT. It specifies CASSQDRLAGTDTQYF.

The J gene is TRBJ1-2, the V gene TRBV5-4; D might be TRBD1 (5 bases). The V end was cut by 4 bases, the J end by 8 bases, with 12 bases between. The CDR3 is 12 amino acids. Germline V CDR1 and CDR2: SGHNT, YYREEE (reference sequence). CDR3 in amino acids: CASSTGVMGYTF. The CDR3 DNA reads TGTGCCAGCAGCACGGGGGTCATGGGCTACACCTTC.

The chain recombines TRBV10-2 with TRBJ2-5; TRBD1 matches at 7 bases. This CDR3 region has 14 residues. In germline, CDR1 is WSHSY, CDR2 SAAADI. J lost 3 bases, V lost 2 bases, and 3 bases had no gene match. As DNA, the CDR3 is TGCGCCAGCAGTGAGACCCAGGGGGAAGAGACCCAGTACTTC. Residues: CASSETQGEETQYF.

V usage is TRBV2 and J usage is TRBJ2-1; tentative D call: TRBD2 (5 bases). V dropped 5 bases and J dropped 8 bases, with 25 bases sitting between them. Germline V CDR1 and CDR2: SNHLY, FYNNEI. This CDR3 spans 17 amino acids. CDR3 nucleotides: TGTGCCAGCAGTCCCCCCCGCTCGACGGGATCGGAGGATGAGCAGTTCTTC. Protein product: CASSPPRSTGSEDEQFF.

This clone was found once. The rearrangement links TRBV7-8 to TRBJ2-7; a possible D gene is TRBD2 (6 bases). The CDR3 length is 15 residues. Trimming removed 2 bases from V and 2 bases from J, with 13 bases in between. Germline CDR1 and CDR2: SGHVS and FQNEAQ. This CDR3 is CASSLQGSGTYEQYF. In DNA, the CDR3 is TGTGCCAGCAGCTTACAAGGTAGCGGAACCTACGAGCAGTACTTC.

This clone turned up a few times. This chain uses TRBV4-1 with TRBJ1-5; TRBD1 agrees at 8 bases. V shed 2 bases, J shed 7 bases, and the junction held 10 bases outside the gene matches. Germline V gene sequence: CDR1 MGHRA, CDR2 YSYEKL. This CDR3 region has 16 residues. CDR3 DNA sequence: TGCGCCAGCAGCCAATCACGGACAGGGTTTCGGCAGCCCCAGCATTTT. It is translated as CASSQSRTGFRQPQHF.

V gene TRBV14 combines with J gene TRBJ2-7; perhaps TRBD1 as D (6 bases). Germline loops: CDR1 SGHDN, CDR2 FVKESK. The CDR3 sequence is 18 residues long. The V end lost 4 bases, the J end lost 0 bases, and 22 bases lay between the germline ends. The DNA of the CDR3 is TGTGCCAGCAGCCCAGGGGTGGTTAGACAGGCCTACTCCTACGAGCAGTACTTC. The encoded protein is CASSPGVVRQAYSYEQYF. Full variable domain (rest looked up from reference TRBV14 and TRBJ2-7): EAGVTQFPSHSVIEKGQTVTLRCDPISGHDNLYWYRRVMGKEIKFLLHFVKESKQDESGMPNNRFLAERTGGTYSTLKVQPAELEDSGVYFCASSPGVVRQAYSYEQYFGPGTRLTVT.

V gene TRBV5-1 combines with J gene TRBJ1-1, with 7 bases identical to TRBD1. CDR3 length: 17 amino acids. The J segment lost 4 bases and the V segment lost 4 bases, leaving 16 bases of the junction unmatched. The germline gives CDR1 SGHRS, CDR2 YFSETQ. In DNA form, the CDR3 reads TGCGCCAGCAGCGGGGGGTATCGACAGGGAGGAACCACTGAAGCTTTCTTT. Translated, it gives CASSGGYRQGGTTEAFF.

This chain connects TRBV5-1 to TRBJ2-7; no definite D call. Germline V gene data show CDR1 as SGHRS and CDR2 as YFSETQ. This CDR3 is 16 amino acids long. V was pared by 0 bases and J by 4 bases, with 17 bases between. The CDR3 nucleotides read TGCGCCAGCAGCTTGGTTAGTCCCTCATCTATATACGAGCAGTACTTC. Amino acid sequence: CASSLVSPSSIYEQYF.

The chain has TRBV5-4 and TRBJ2-1; D unresolved. The CDR3 sequence is 14 residues long. Germline V gene data show CDR1 as SGHNT and CDR2 as YYREEE (reference sequence). V was shortened by 1 base and J by 1 base, with 6 bases between the two germline ends. The DNA of the CDR3 is TGTGCCAGCAGCTTGCGTGTTTCCTACAATGAGCAGTTCTTC. It is translated as CASSLRVSYNEQFF.